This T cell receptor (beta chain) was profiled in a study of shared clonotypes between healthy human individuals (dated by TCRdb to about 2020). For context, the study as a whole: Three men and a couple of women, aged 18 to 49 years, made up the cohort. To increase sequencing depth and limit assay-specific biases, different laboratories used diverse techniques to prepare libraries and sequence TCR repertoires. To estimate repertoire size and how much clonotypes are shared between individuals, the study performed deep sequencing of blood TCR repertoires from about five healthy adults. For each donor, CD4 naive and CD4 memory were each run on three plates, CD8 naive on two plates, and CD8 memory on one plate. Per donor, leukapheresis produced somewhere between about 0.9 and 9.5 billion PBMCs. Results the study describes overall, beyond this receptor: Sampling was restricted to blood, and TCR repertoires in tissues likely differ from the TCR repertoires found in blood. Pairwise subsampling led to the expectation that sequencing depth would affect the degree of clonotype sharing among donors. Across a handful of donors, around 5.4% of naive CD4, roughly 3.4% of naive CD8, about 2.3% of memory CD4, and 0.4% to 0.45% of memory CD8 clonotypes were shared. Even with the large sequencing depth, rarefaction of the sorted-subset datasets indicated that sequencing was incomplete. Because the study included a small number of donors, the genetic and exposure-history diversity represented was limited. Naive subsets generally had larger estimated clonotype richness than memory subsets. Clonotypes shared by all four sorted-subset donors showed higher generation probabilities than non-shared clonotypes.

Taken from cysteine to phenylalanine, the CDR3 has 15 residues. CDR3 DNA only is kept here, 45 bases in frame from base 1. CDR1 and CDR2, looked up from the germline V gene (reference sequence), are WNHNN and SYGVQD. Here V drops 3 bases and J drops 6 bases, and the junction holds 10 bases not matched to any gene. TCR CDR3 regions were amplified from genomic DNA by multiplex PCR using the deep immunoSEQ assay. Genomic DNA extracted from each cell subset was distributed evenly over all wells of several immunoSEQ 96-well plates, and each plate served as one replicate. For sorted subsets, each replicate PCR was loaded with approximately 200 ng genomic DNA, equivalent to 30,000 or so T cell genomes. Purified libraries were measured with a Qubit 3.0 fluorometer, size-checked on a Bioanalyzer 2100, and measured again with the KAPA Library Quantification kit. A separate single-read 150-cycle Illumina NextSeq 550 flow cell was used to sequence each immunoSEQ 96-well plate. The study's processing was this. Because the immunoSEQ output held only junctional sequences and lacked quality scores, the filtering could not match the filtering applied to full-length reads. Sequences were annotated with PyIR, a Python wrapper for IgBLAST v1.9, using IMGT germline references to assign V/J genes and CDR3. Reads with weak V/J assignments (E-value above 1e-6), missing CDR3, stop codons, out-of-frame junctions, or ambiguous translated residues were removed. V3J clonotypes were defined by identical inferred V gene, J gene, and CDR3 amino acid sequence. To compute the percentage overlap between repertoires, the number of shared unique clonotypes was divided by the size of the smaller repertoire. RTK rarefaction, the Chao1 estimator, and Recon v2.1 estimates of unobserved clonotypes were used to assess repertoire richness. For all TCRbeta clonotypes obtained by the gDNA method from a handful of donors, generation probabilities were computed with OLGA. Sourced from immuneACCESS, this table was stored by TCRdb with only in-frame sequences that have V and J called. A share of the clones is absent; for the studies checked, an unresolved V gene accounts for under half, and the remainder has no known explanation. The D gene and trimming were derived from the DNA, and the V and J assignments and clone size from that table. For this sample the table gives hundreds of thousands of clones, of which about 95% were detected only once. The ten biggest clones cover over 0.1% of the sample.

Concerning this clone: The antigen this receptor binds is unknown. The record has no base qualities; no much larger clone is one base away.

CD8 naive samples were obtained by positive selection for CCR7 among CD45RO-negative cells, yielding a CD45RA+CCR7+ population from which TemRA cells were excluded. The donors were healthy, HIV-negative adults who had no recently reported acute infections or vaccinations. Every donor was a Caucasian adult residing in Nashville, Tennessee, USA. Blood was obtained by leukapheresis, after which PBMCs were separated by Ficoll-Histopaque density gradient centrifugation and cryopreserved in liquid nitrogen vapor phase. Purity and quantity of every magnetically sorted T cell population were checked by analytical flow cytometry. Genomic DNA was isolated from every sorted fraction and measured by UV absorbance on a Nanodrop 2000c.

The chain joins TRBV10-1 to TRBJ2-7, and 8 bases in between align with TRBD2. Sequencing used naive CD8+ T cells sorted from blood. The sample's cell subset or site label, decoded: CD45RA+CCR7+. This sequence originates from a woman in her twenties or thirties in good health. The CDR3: CASSESSGYDSEQYF. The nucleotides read TGCGCCAGCAGTGAATCTAGCGGGTACGACTCCGAGCAGTACTTC.